The subject of this entry is one T cell receptor (beta chain). No cognate antigen has been identified for it. No base qualities exist here, and no much larger clone lies one base off it. Inclusive of the bounding cysteine and phenylalanine, the CDR3 is 18 residues long. Here the CDR3 DNA is all that survives: 54 bases in frame from base 1. After removal of 3 bases from V and 2 bases from J, the junction retains 14 bases not matched to a gene. Immediately after resection, surgical brain or tumor specimens were cryofrozen in liquid nitrogen, and peripheral blood cells were collected at the same time. The data were obtained in a study of glioma-infiltrating T cells (dated by TCRdb to the mid-2010s). As for the study more broadly: Low-grade gliomas were represented by WHO grade II oligodendrogliomas or astrocytomas, and glioblastomas were represented by WHO grade IV tumors that were sampled at initial rather than recurrent diagnosis. Dexamethasone was administered to glioma patients for six or fewer days before surgery. The sequencing target for blood libraries was about 4.5- to 11-fold coverage of 950,000 to 1,000,000 peripheral T cells. The study sequenced TCR alpha- and beta-chain repertoires from glioma tissue, from non-neoplastic brain tissue and from matched peripheral blood mononuclear cells. Each tissue-infiltrating repertoire was compared with the same patient's peripheral blood repertoire to measure divergence between tissue and blood T-cell populations. Three low-grade glioma patients, seven to nine primary glioblastoma patients, and three non-glioma patients who contributed non-neoplastic brain tissue made up the paired cohort.

TCR alpha and beta CDR3 regions were amplified with the iRepertoire nested amplicon-rescue multiplex PCR (arm-PCR) platform from RNA. The input for one-step reverse transcription and amplification was about 95-400 ng of tissue mRNA or PBMC total RNA. Following bead purification, Illumina adapters were added by a secondary multiplex PCR, and the libraries were gel-purified between 200 and 400 bp. Internal 6-nucleotide barcodes were carried by the libraries and were used for demultiplexing. Sequencing of the libraries was done on an Illumina MiSeq using 2x220 or 2x250 nucleotide paired-end reads. The study's processing was this. Paired reads were merged using FLASH 1.2.11 and aligned with BWA-MEM to the GRCh37 human genome, and TRA and TRB reads were then extracted. For V and J assignment, an IMGT-derived reference of cassette sequences and CDR3 motifs that included pseudogenes was used. Three-frame translation of reads was performed, and productive CDR3s were defined as those with a C...FGXG motif and no stop codons. A clonotype was defined as a unique combination of a V-J cassette pair and a CDR3 amino acid sequence. Hamming distance filtering was applied to reads, with thresholds set by the sequence error rate of each sample in mapped regions. TCRdb took the public reads, trimmed them with fastp at Q25, ran MiXCR for clone calling and kept in-frame beta chains. Rows merge per CDR3 protein into single entries with the most common DNA and genes. The V and J calls reflect TCRdb's pipeline rather than the authors' work. The sample table lists about 410,000 distinct CDR3 sequences, roughly two fifths of them with a count of one. The ten largest account for around 12% of the sample.

Findings and caveats that apply to the study as a whole: Patients with low tissue-blood divergence were marked by a signature set of shared blood CDR3 motifs, and this signature set was depleted in highly divergent patients. Only a very small number of CDR3 sequences turned up in both tissue and blood, a result put down to high CDR3 diversity combined with limited sampling. Small numbers underpinned the group comparisons: roughly 8 glioblastoma patients, three low-grade glioma patients and three non-neoplastic patients. In non-neoplastic patients, VJ-independent divergence between tissue and blood fell below expectation, whereas in all gliomas, and especially in low-grade gliomas, the divergence rose above expectation.

Sequencing was done on a sample of glioma tissue, nonneoplastic brain tissue, or PBMCs (not recorded which). This TCR came from a human donor with low-grade glioma or glioblastoma, undergoing nonglioma brain surgery, or in good health (not recorded which). The chain couples TRBV12-3 or TRBV12-4 to TRBJ2-3, with TRBD2 identical over 7 junction bases. The bases are TGTGCCAGCAGTTTCGGGCTAGCGGATCCCTACACCACAGATACGCAGTATTTT. This codes for CASSFGLADPYTTDTQYF.